This entry is about one TCR beta chain. The antigen remains undetermined. Germline V gives CDR1 SGHAT, CDR2 FQNNGV. The CDR3 extends over 15 amino acids. Deletions cut 5 bases from V and 4 bases from J, with 15 bases between. This sample is drawn from a study of long-term antiretroviral therapy in people with HIV. Looking at the study overall: The oldest specimens predate the 2015 immediate-ART recommendation by about a decade.

Cryopreserved PBMC, at roughly 0.85-10 million per sample, were present before DNA extraction. The study, taken as a whole, reports: Clonotypes expanded prior to ART showed repertoire dominance at all sampled time points. Once patients were on ART, diversity went higher but still fell short of transplant donor controls.

Version v3.0 of the immunoSEQ assay was performed at survey level. Some clones are missing from TCRdb's copy, which holds only in-frame ones; the method was immunoSEQ multiplex PCR. The table includes some 27,000 clones, over 65% detected once. Sequenced material: unsorted PBMCs, taken 4.7 to 5 years after starting antiretroviral therapy. This receptor was taken from a man aged 35 to 55 with HIV. This chain connects TRBV11-2 to TRBJ2-1; D gene unclear. CDR3 sequence (DNA): TGTGCCAGCAGCCCCCTTCTTAAGCCTTACAATGAGCAGTTCTTC. Translating gives CASSPLLKPYNEQFF.